This T cell receptor (beta chain) comes out of a study of T cell responses to AZD1222 COVID-19 vaccine. General study findings and limits: The sample set comprised mostly white British donors with more females, and clonal diversity was possibly underestimated.

Germline CDR1 is SGHAT and CDR2 is FQDESV (reference sequence). V shed 1 base and J shed 3 bases, with 6 bases lying between them. This CDR3 is built from 13 residues. Points on this clone: Its specificity is unknown.

Libraries were prepared by immunoSEQ multiplex PCR; TCRdb keeps only in-frame clonotypes and omits some of them. Found here are fewer than 120,000 clones, about 87% of them singletons; the top ten hold 15%. The chain is built from TRBV11-1 and TRBJ1-1, with D hard to call. The sequence came from an adult who received the AZD1222 COVID-19 vaccine. The sample here was peripheral blood, taken 28 days after the second AZD1222 dose. The DNA of the CDR3 is TGTGCCAGCAGCTTAGTTTCGTACACTGAAGCTTTCTTT. It specifies CASSLVSYTEAFF.